Below, one T cell receptor beta chain is given with its context. Its target is not known. This sample was taken from a study of a mutant IDH1 vaccine in newly diagnosed glioma. Study-level background: Vaccination was launched 4-6 weeks after radiotherapy alone, or with temozolomide cycles. Receipt of radiotherapy, temozolomide, or both preceded the study, and most received both. General study findings and limits: There were vaccine-induced immune responses in around 93% of the patients.

The assay was immunoSEQ multiplex PCR, and TCRdb's table has in-frame clones only and misses some. The repertoire has some 34,000 clones, about 93% of them found once; the top ten carry about 5%. Time point defined: week 47, end of study. Topical imiquimod accompanied each vaccine dose, which consisted of 300 ug of mutant IDH1 20-mer peptide. The CDR3 consists of 18 residues. CDR1 is SEHNR, CDR2 FQNEAQ, per germline (reference sequence). Germline trimming cut 2 bases from V and 12 bases from J; bases unmatched to any gene: 21. The chain recombines TRBV7-9 with TRBJ2-1; 8 positions match TRBD2. The receptor comes from a middle-aged woman with glioma. This material consisted of PBMCs, taken from a glioma patient whose treatment included an IDH1 peptide vaccine. The CDR3 DNA reads as TGTGCCAGCAGCTTAAATCCGGGAGGGAGGGTGCGGCAAGACAGGCAGTTCTTC. This encodes CASSLNPGGRVRQDRQFF. Using reference TRBV7-9 and TRBJ2-1 for the parts outside the CDR3, the full variable domain is DTGVSQNPRHKITKRGQNVTFRCDPISEHNRLYWYRQTLGQGPEFLTYFQNEAQLEKSRLLSDRFSAERPKGSFSTLEIQRTEQGDSAMYLCASSLNPGGRVRQDRQFFGPGTRLTVL.